The 12 T cell receptor beta chains listed next were all sequenced from one sample in a study of blood T cell repertoires in COVID-19 (dated by TCRdb to 2018 to 2021). Library preparation employed the immunoSEQ multiplex PCR assay. Imported from immuneACCESS, the table was reduced by TCRdb to in-frame sequences with V and J called. These copies leave out some clones; in studies compared against another copy, an unresolved V gene accounts for under half, and the cause of the remainder is not known. The table for this sample lists about 150,000 clones; 80% to 90% of them were counted only once. 15% of the sample is in the top ten clones. Input material: peripheral blood. All receptors come from a woman in her thirties or forties with acute or convalescent COVID-19.

This rearrangement joins TRBV25-1 to TRBJ2-7; D gene ambiguous. Trimming cost V 8 bases and J 0 bases, with 14 bases left between them. This CDR3 is 14 amino acids long. Germline loops: CDR1 MGHDK, CDR2 SYGVNS. DNA for the CDR3: TGTGCCAGCGGTAGAGGCCTTGGCTCCTACGAGCAGTACTTC. It encodes CASGRGLGSYEQYF.

The V gene is TRBV11-3, the J gene TRBJ2-7; 13 bases match TRBD2. The CDR3 consists of 18 residues. The germline CDR1 and CDR2 sequences are SGHNT and YENEEA. Trimming cost V 1 base and J 5 bases; bases outside gene matches: 11. Here the CDR3 reads CASSLALLAGGPIDEQYF. CDR3 nucleotides: TGTGCCAGCAGCTTAGCCTTACTAGCGGGAGGGCCTATCGACGAGCAGTACTTC.

This clone was detected only a few times. The chain has TRBV2 and TRBJ2-3, with TRBD2 matching 14 bases. J lost 2 bases, V lost 6 bases, and 10 bases had no gene match. CDR3 size: 18 residues. CDR1 is SNHLY and CDR2 is FYNNEI in the germline V gene. The CDR3 spells CASSAGLAGVRITDTQYF. The CDR3 nucleotides read TGTGCCAGCAGCGCGGGACTAGCGGGAGTTCGGATCACAGATACGCAGTATTTT.

V and J are TRBV5-6 and TRBJ2-5, with a possible D match to TRBD1 (7 bases). Germline assignment: CDR1 SGHDT and CDR2 YYEEEE. This CDR3 contains 15 residues. Trimming pared 7 bases from V and 5 bases from J, leaving 21 bases between. The DNA of the CDR3 is TGTGCCAGCCCGAATCCCGCGGGACAGCGGGAGACCCAGTACTTC. Protein: CASPNPAGQRETQYF.

The J gene is TRBJ2-3, the V gene TRBV27; D gene unclear. The length of the CDR3 is 13 residues. CDR1 is MNHEY, CDR2 SMNVEV, per germline (reference sequence). V was trimmed by 1 base and J by 8 bases, leaving 10 bases between them. The CDR3 bases are TGTGCCAGCAGTTTATATTCCGGTGGTACGCAGTATTTT. Its protein is CASSLYSGGTQYF.

This chain links TRBV9 with TRBJ2-1; TRBD2 matches at 11 bases. The V gene's germline CDR1 is SGDLS and CDR2 YYNGEE. V gave up 0 bases and J gave up 3 bases; unmatched junction bases: 2. The CDR3 is 16 residues long. The CDR3 reads CASSVGGTSGYNEQFF. Written as DNA, the CDR3 is TGTGCCAGCAGCGTAGGAGGGACTAGCGGCTACAATGAGCAGTTCTTC.

V and J are TRBV29-1 and TRBJ1-2; 8 bases are a match to TRBD1. The junction had 4 bases not matched to a gene; V was cut back by 1 base and J by 9 bases. The CDR3 is made up of 12 amino acids. Germline V gene data show CDR1 as SQVTM and CDR2 as ANQGSEA. CDR3 protein: CSVEVRTGSYTF. The CDR3 nucleotides are TGCAGCGTTGAAGTTAGGACAGGGAGCTACACCTTC.

This rearrangement joins TRBV14 to TRBJ1-1; D perhaps matches TRBD1 (5 bases). Trimming took 2 bases from V and 6 from J, leaving 13 bases between them. Germline V lookup: CDR1 SGHDN, CDR2 FVKESK. CDR3 size: 14 residues. In DNA form, the CDR3 reads TGTGCCAGCAGCCAACCAGGGCGGAGGGCTGAAGCTTTCTTT. It yields the protein CASSQPGRRAEAFF. Complete variable domain (other parts from reference TRBV14 and TRBJ1-1): EAGVTQFPSHSVIEKGQTVTLRCDPISGHDNLYWYRRVMGKEIKFLLHFVKESKQDESGMPNNRFLAERTGGTYSTLKVQPAELEDSGVYFCASSQPGRRAEAFFGQGTRLTVV.

The chain has TRBV9 and TRBJ2-3; D remains ambiguous. The CDR3 contains 13 residues. Trimming pared 1 base from V and 5 bases from J, leaving 8 bases between. Germline V gene lookup returns CDR1 SGDLS and CDR2 YYNGEE. The CDR3 nucleotides read TGTGCCAGCAGCGTAAATCACTTAGATACGCAGTATTTT. This encodes CASSVNHLDTQYF.

This clone has more than one count but fewer than ten. This chain uses TRBV27 with TRBJ2-2; TRBD2 aligns across 7 bases. The CDR3 has 16 residues. Germline trimming cut 5 bases from V and 0 bases from J; bases unmatched to any gene: 6. Germline CDR1 and CDR2: MNHEY and SMNVEV (reference sequence). The CDR3 coding sequence is TGTGCCAGCAGTGCTCAGAGCGGGGCGAACACCGGGGAGCTGTTTTTT. Translated, it gives CASSAQSGANTGELFF.

The chain carries TRBV9 and TRBJ2-1; 7 nucleotides line up with TRBD1. Losses at the gene ends were 3 bases for V and 0 bases for J; bases not matched to a gene: 15. The CDR3 sequence is 19 residues long. Germline V gene lookup returns CDR1 SGDLS and CDR2 YYNGEE. CDR3 nucleotide sequence: TGTGCCAGCAGCGCAAGACAGGGAACCACATCCAGCTCCTACAATGAGCAGTTCTTC. Protein sequence: CASSARQGTTSSSYNEQFF.

The gene calls are TRBV7-3 and TRBJ2-3; TRBD2 might be the D (6 bases). Germline V gene sequence: CDR1 SGHTA, CDR2 FQGTGA. V lost 2 bases, J lost 8 bases, and 17 bases lay in between. The CDR3 covers 15 residues. In nucleotides, the CDR3 is TGTGCCAGCAGCTTAGGCGGGGCCCCGGGGAGTACGCAGTATTTT. Translating gives CASSLGGAPGSTQYF.